This is a list of T cell receptor beta chains from one sample in a study of memory CD8 T cells in hepatitis C reinfection. Assay: immunoSEQ multiplex PCR; the TCRdb copy retains only in-frame clones and omits some. The data hold around 45,000 clones, with nearly 90% observed a single time. Sequences were obtained from naive CD8+ T cells sorted from blood. The receptors originated from a man aged 18 to 29 with hepatitis C virus infection. CDR3s include the opening cysteine and the closing phenylalanine or tryptophan. The D gene is left open where the match is weak. Clone size appears in some rows only: once, few, many, or a class for an expanded clone.

clone_size	d_call	v_call	j_call	cdr3_aa	cdr3_nt
.	TRBD1	TRBV28	TRBJ1-2	CASSSATDTGTGGANYGYTF	TGTGCCAGCAGTTCCGCAACCGACACCGGGACAGGGGGAGCTAACTATGGCTACACCTTC
.	TRBD1	TRBV4-1	TRBJ1-2	CASSQGYRQGMSPGTF	TGCGCCAGCAGCCAAGGGTATCGACAGGGCATGTCGCCGGGCACCTTC
few	.	TRBV6-5	TRBJ2-2	CASSYSQGNTGELFF	TGTGCCAGCAGTTATAGTCAGGGAAACACCGGGGAGCTGTTTTTT
.	TRBD2	TRBV11-2	TRBJ2-3	CASSLGGRAVDTQYF	TGTGCCAGCAGCTTAGGCGGGAGGGCCGTTGATACGCAGTATTTT
.	TRBD1	TRBV7-6	TRBJ2-2	CASSPTGGVTGELFF	TGTGCCAGCAGCCCGACAGGGGGCGTAACCGGGGAGCTGTTTTTT
.	TRBD2	TRBV7-9	TRBJ2-5	CASSRLAGAQETQYF	TGTGCCAGCAGCCGACTAGCGGGGGCCCAAGAGACCCAGTACTTC
.	TRBD1	TRBV6-5	TRBJ1-2	CASSYSSRGLYGYTF	TGTGCCAGCAGTTACTCGAGCAGGGGGCTTTATGGCTACACCTTC
.	TRBD2	TRBV5-4	TRBJ2-3	CASSPEGGLAGVETQYF	TGTGCCAGCAGCCCGGAGGGGGGACTAGCGGGGGTCGAAACGCAGTATTTT
.	TRBD1	TRBV11-2	TRBJ2-1	CASSPRDRELEQFF	TGTGCCAGCAGCCCCAGAGACAGGGAGCTTGAGCAGTTCTTC
.	.	TRBV5-4	TRBJ2-7	CASSLAQGSGEQYF	TGTGCCAGCAGCTTGGCCCAGGGATCTGGCGAGCAGTACTTC
.	TRBD1	TRBV30	TRBJ1-5	CAWSSPTGTIPNQPQHF	TGTGCCTGGAGTTCCCCGACAGGGACAATTCCCAATCAGCCCCAGCATTTT
.	.	TRBV6-1	TRBJ2-4	CASSEAVRGAPGNIQYF	TGTGCCAGCAGTGAAGCGGTTCGGGGGGCGCCTGGAAACATTCAGTACTTC
once	TRBD1	TRBV5-5	TRBJ1-6	CASSQGQGRSPLHF	TGTGCCAGCAGCCAGGGACAGGGGAGGTCACCCCTCCACTTT
.	TRBD2	TRBV29-1	TRBJ2-1	CSVEDPTSGTYNEQFF	TGCAGCGTTGAAGACCCGACTAGCGGGACCTACAATGAGCAGTTCTTC
.	TRBD1	TRBV9	TRBJ2-6	CASSVSVRQGTSGANVLTF	TGTGCCAGCAGCGTATCTGTGAGACAGGGGACTTCTGGGGCCAACGTCCTGACTTTC
.	.	TRBV27	TRBJ1-5	CASRGIRGGGGQPQHF	TGTGCCAGCAGGGGAATCCGAGGGGGGGGAGGTCAGCCCCAGCATTTT
.	TRBD1	TRBV13	TRBJ2-7	CASGKQDRVHEQYF	TGTGCCAGTGGAAAGCAGGACAGGGTTCACGAGCAGTACTTC
.	.	TRBV7-6	TRBJ1-1	CASSLGQGQKNTEAFF	TGTGCCAGCAGCTTAGGCCAGGGCCAAAAGAACACTGAAGCTTTCTTT
.	.	TRBV4-1	TRBJ1-5	CASSQMLWGQPQHF	TGCGCCAGCAGCCAAATGTTGTGGGGCCAGCCCCAGCATTTT
.	.	TRBV27	TRBJ1-4	CASSLKGTGFEKLFF	TGTGCCAGCAGTTTAAAGGGTACGGGGTTTGAAAAACTGTTTTTT
once	TRBD2	TRBV29-1	TRBJ2-1	CSVDGLAGDEQFF	TGCAGCGTTGATGGACTAGCGGGAGATGAGCAGTTCTTC
.	TRBD1	TRBV6-1	TRBJ1-5	CASSAGTGGGQPQHF	TGTGCCAGCAGTGCCGGGACAGGGGGCGGGCAGCCCCAGCATTTT
few	.	TRBV6-5	TRBJ1-1	CASTYTGNTEAFF	TGTGCCAGCACCTACACGGGTAACACTGAAGCTTTCTTT
few	TRBD1	TRBV5-5	TRBJ1-5	CASSPGTGVFGNQPQHF	TGTGCCAGCAGCCCCGGGACAGGGGTTTTTGGCAATCAGCCCCAGCATTTT
.	TRBD1	TRBV2	TRBJ2-7	CASSDTGTGASDYEQYF	TGTGCCAGCAGTGACACCGGGACAGGGGCGTCGGACTACGAGCAGTACTTC
.	.	TRBV2	TRBJ2-3	CASSEGLEGASTDAQYF	TGTGCCAGCAGTGAAGGGTTGGAGGGAGCAAGCACAGATGCGCAGTATTTT
.	TRBD1	TRBV6-4	TRBJ1-2	CASSDFPGQVLYGYTF	TGTGCCAGCAGTGACTTCCCGGGACAGGTTCTCTATGGCTACACCTTC
.	.	TRBV28	TRBJ2-1	CASIPVDSGSYNEQFF	TGTGCCAGCATCCCGGTGGACTCTGGCTCCTACAATGAGCAGTTCTTC
.	.	TRBV5-6	TRBJ2-3	CASSLRQADTQYF	TGTGCCAGCAGCCTAAGACAGGCAGATACGCAGTATTTT
once	.	TRBV4-1	TRBJ1-5	CASSPSVNQPQHF	TGCGCCAGCAGCCCTTCAGTCAATCAGCCCCAGCATTTT
.	TRBD2	TRBV10-2	TRBJ2-3	CASNRLAGESDTQYF	TGCGCCAGCAACCGACTAGCGGGGGAATCAGATACGCAGTATTTT
.	TRBD1	TRBV27	TRBJ1-5	CASSIDRGSQPQHF	TGTGCCAGCAGTATCGACAGGGGAAGTCAGCCCCAGCATTTT
.	.	TRBV7-9	TRBJ1-2	CASSFLDSNGYTF	TGTGCCAGCAGCTTCTTAGACTCCAATGGCTACACCTTC
.	.	TRBV9	TRBJ2-5	CASSVGQTGGETQYF	TGTGCCAGCAGCGTAGGACAAACCGGTGGAGAGACCCAGTACTTC
.	TRBD2	TRBV10-3	TRBJ2-1	CAISEAASGYYNEQFF	TGTGCCATCAGTGAGGCGGCTAGCGGGTACTACAATGAGCAGTTCTTC
.	TRBD1	TRBV28	TRBJ1-5	CASSSRGQNSNQPQHF	TGTGCCAGCAGTTCCAGGGGACAGAATAGCAATCAGCCCCAGCATTTT